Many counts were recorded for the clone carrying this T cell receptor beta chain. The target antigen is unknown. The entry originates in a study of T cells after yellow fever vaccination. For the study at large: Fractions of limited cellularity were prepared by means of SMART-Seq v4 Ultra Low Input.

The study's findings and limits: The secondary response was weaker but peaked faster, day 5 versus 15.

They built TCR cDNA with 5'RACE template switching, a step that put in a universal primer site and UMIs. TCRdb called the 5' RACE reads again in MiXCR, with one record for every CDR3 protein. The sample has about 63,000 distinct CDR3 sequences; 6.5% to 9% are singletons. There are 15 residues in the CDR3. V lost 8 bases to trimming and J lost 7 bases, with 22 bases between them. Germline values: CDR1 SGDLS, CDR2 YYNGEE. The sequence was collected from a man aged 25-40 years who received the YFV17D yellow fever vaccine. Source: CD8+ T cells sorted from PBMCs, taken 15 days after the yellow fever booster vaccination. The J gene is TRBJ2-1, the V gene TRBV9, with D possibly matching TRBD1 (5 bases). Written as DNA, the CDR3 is TGTGCCAGTTCCCTGGGGCAGATCAATAGGAATGAGCAGTTCTTC. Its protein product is CASSLGQINRNEQFF.